These 17 T cell receptor beta chains were all obtained from the same sample, sequenced in a study of neurological immune-mediated disorders. TCRdb independently ran MiXCR on the 5' RACE reads; one entry per CDR3 protein. Of fewer than 45,000 distinct CDR3 sequences in the sample, about 6% were seen once. Material: CD4+ T cells from blood. Receptor source: a middle-aged woman in good health.

This clonotype was counted many times. The chain recombines TRBV28 with TRBJ2-7, with 12 bases that match TRBD2. V lost 2 bases and J lost 7; bases outside the gene matches: 9. CDR3 size: 16 residues. CDR1 and CDR2 (germline): MDHEN, SYDVKM. For the CDR3, the DNA is TGTGCCAGCAGTTTAGCGACTAGCGGGGGTTCGGGGGAGCAGTACTTC. This encodes CASSLATSGGSGEQYF. The variable domain in full, completed from reference TRBV28 and TRBJ2-7, reads DVKVTQSSRYLVKRTGEKVFLECVQDMDHENMFWYRQDPGLGLRLIYFSYDVKMKEKGDIPEGYSVSREKKERFSLILESASTNQTSMYLCASSLATSGGSGEQYFGPGTRLTVT.

This clonotype has ten or more counts. The chain combines TRBV28 with TRBJ1-5; no clear D. The CDR3 has 12 residues. V was pared by 7 bases and J by 4 bases, with 8 bases between. The germline V gene encodes CDR1 MDHEN and CDR2 SYDVKM. CDR3 in DNA: TGTGCCAGCATAAGTCTAAATCAGCCCCAGCATTTT. Amino acids: CASISLNQPQHF.

This clonotype has ten or more counts. This chain joins TRBV20-1 and TRBJ2-1, with TRBD2 identical over 7 bases. Unmatched junction bases numbered 10, after V lost 5 bases and J lost 0 bases. This CDR3 region has 16 residues. Germline V gene data show CDR1 as DFQATT and CDR2 as SNEGSKA (reference sequence). The CDR3 bases are TGCAGTGCTCAAGACGCTAGCGGTTACTCCTACAATGAGCAGTTCTTC. Protein sequence: CSAQDASGYSYNEQFF.

There are many counts of this clonotype. The rearrangement uses TRBV5-1 and TRBJ2-1; tentative D call: TRBD1 (5 bases). There are 13 residues in the CDR3. V lost 3 bases and J 10 bases, leaving 14 bases between the germline ends. Germline V lookup: CDR1 SGHRS, CDR2 YFSETQ. The CDR3 here is CASSWGARFEQFF. CDR3 bases: TGCGCCAGCAGCTGGGGCGCCCGGTTCGAGCAGTTCTTC.

This clonotype came up many times. The V gene is TRBV24-1, the J gene TRBJ2-4; no clear D. The CDR3 has 16 residues. Germline V gene data show CDR1 as KGHDR and CDR2 as SFDVKD. As DNA, the CDR3 is TGTGTCGGTCGGCAGAAGACCGCTCACTTCAAAAACATTCAGTACTTC. The encoded protein is CVGRQKTAHFKNIQYF.

The chain has TRBV28 and TRBJ2-7; D possibly corresponds to TRBD2 (7 bases). The CDR3 is 15 residues long. Deletions cut 6 bases from V and 4 bases from J, with 19 bases between. Germline-derived CDR1 and CDR2 are MDHEN and SYDVKM. This CDR3 reads CASSRWGGARYEQYF. The DNA of the CDR3 is TGTGCCAGCAGCCGGTGGGGGGGGGCTCGGTACGAGCAGTACTTC.

Ten or more counts support this clonotype. The chain carries TRBV5-5 and TRBJ1-4; no definite D call. Germline values: CDR1 SGHKS, CDR2 YYEKEE (reference sequence). V lost 0 bases and J lost 7, with 7 bases in between. There are 13 residues in the CDR3. The CDR3 region is CASSLGLSEKLFF. In DNA form, the CDR3 reads TGTGCCAGCAGCTTGGGACTCTCTGAAAAACTGTTTTTT.

The chain combines TRBV29-1 with TRBJ2-1, with TRBD2 matching 14 bases. From germline, CDR1 is SQVTM and CDR2 ANQGSEA. V trimming: 6 bases; J trimming: 3 bases; junction bases outside the gene matches: 7. This CDR3 is built from 16 residues. CDR3 in DNA: TGCAGCGTGGGGACTAGCGGGGGAAGTGACTACAATGAGCAGTTCTTC. As protein: CSVGTSGGSDYNEQFF.

This clonotype was recorded at least ten times. V is TRBV2 and J is TRBJ2-3; a possible D gene is TRBD2 (5 bases). The CDR3 has 13 amino acids. Trimming pared 3 bases from V and 5 bases from J, leaving 9 bases between. CDR1 and CDR2 from the germline V gene are SNHLY and FYNNEI. As DNA, the CDR3 is TGTGCCAGCAGTGAGCAAGCGGAAGATACGCAGTATTTT. Its protein product is CASSEQAEDTQYF.

At least ten counts were recorded for this clonotype. V and J are TRBV5-1 and TRBJ2-7; 7 bases line up with TRBD1. V dropped 4 bases and J dropped 5; count of bases not matched to a gene: 15. The CDR3 loop spans 16 amino acids. CDR1 and CDR2 from the germline V gene are SGHRS and YFSETQ. Here the CDR3 reads CASSPYPPGQTHEQYF. CDR3 bases: TGCGCCAGCAGCCCCTACCCACCGGGACAGACCCACGAGCAGTACTTC. Looking up the rest from reference TRBV5-1 and TRBJ2-7 gives the full variable domain: KAGVTQTPRYLIKTRGQQVTLSCSPISGHRSVSWYQQTPGQGLQFLFEYFSETQRNKGNFPGRFSGRQFSNSRSEMNVSTLELGDSALYLCASSPYPPGQTHEQYFGPGTRLTVT.

This clonotype has at least ten counts. This sequence joins TRBV5-1 and TRBJ1-3; D ambiguous. CDR3 length equals 12 residues. CDR1 is SGHRS, CDR2 YFSETQ, per germline. V was shortened by 0 bases and J by 4 bases, with 2 bases between the two germline ends. CDR3 in amino acids: CASSLAGNTIYF. The CDR3 coding sequence is TGCGCCAGCAGCTTGGCCGGAAACACCATATATTTT.

This clonotype was detected ten times or more. CDR3 sequence reads: CASSLGGLDSKNIQYF. In nucleotides, the CDR3 is TGTGCCAGCAGCTTGGGTGGGTTGGATAGCAAAAACATTCAGTACTTC. The V gene is TRBV5-6, the J gene TRBJ2-4; no reliable D call. Looked up from germline, CDR1 is SGHDT and CDR2 is YYEEEE. The V end was cut by 0 bases, the J end by 3 bases, with 13 bases between. The CDR3 length is 16 residues.

This clonotype was seen many times. The DNA of the CDR3 is TGCGCCAGCAGCTTGGTTCGGGTTGCGGTCTACAATGAGCAGTTCTTC. Translated, it gives CASSLVRVAVYNEQFF. This sequence joins TRBV5-1 and TRBJ2-1; D gene uncertain. Germline-derived CDR1 and CDR2 are SGHRS and YFSETQ. CDR3 length: 16 residues. V lost 0 bases, J lost 3 bases, and 13 bases lay in between.

The table lists this clonotype with many counts. The chain combines TRBV7-9 with TRBJ1-2; D remains unclear. With 2 bases removed from V and 0 bases from J, the gap between germline ends came to 10 bases. CDR1 is SEHNR and CDR2 is FQNEAQ in the germline V gene (reference sequence). The CDR3 has 15 amino acids. CDR3 nucleotides: TGTGCCAGCAGCTTAATAGGGAAAGCTAACTATGGCTACACCTTC. Residues: CASSLIGKANYGYTF.

Ten or more counts support this clonotype. The V gene is TRBV7-9, the J gene TRBJ2-7; D possibly matches TRBD1 or TRBD2 (5 bases each). Germline assignment: CDR1 SEHNR and CDR2 FQNEAQ (reference sequence). The length of the CDR3 is 12 residues. Between the trimmed V and J ends, which lost 5 bases and 4 bases, there was a span of 9 bases. The CDR3 sequence: CASSPGGYEQYF. CDR3 bases: TGTGCCAGCAGCCCTGGGGGATACGAGCAGTACTTC.

This clonotype appeared many times. The CDR3 spells CASSSLNNYGYTF. The CDR3 region has the DNA TGTGCCAGCAGCTCCCTGAACAACTATGGCTACACCTTC. V is TRBV14 and J is TRBJ1-2; unclear D gene. This CDR3 has 13 residues. Germline V gene sequence: CDR1 SGHDN, CDR2 FVKESK. Deletions cut 5 bases from V and 2 bases from J, with 9 bases between.

The chain recombines TRBV28 with TRBJ2-7; TRBD2 matches 10 bases. The CDR3 contains 17 residues. Losses at the gene ends were 1 base for V and 0 bases for J; bases not matched to a gene: 6. CDR1 is MDHEN, CDR2 SYDVKM, per germline. The DNA of the CDR3 is TGTGCCAGCAGTTTATATCTAGCGGGAGCGACCTCCTACGAGCAGTACTTC. Residues: CASSLYLAGATSYEQYF.